This T cell receptor beta chain was found in a study of OX40 agonist ivuxolimab in advanced cancers. Whole-study context: Of the participants, 40% had some prior anti-PD-1, anti-PD-L1 or anti-CTLA-4 therapy, which was allowed.

Deletions cut 0 bases from V and 9 bases from J, with 22 bases between. The germline V gene encodes CDR1 SGHNT and CDR2 YYREEE (reference sequence). The CDR3 is 18 amino acids. Measured with immunoSEQ multiplex PCR; TCRdb has only the in-frame clones, and not every one. The sample lists under 80,000 clones; around 90% were seen once. The material sequenced was CD4+ or CD8+ T cells sorted from blood, taken in a trial of the OX40 agonist ivuxolimab. V is TRBV5-4 and J is TRBJ1-6; tentative D call: TRBD1 (5 bases). The clonotype was recovered from an adult with an advanced solid tumor such as melanoma, head and neck, liver or kidney cancer. In DNA form, the CDR3 reads TGTGCCAGCAGCTTGGCCAAGGGAGGGACCTCGGGGATTTCACCCCTCCACTTT. As protein: CASSLAKGGTSGISPLHF.